This T cell receptor (beta chain) originates from a study of cytomegalovirus exposure and HLA in healthy donors. CDR1 and CDR2 (germline): SGHDN, FVKESK. After removal of 5 bases from V and 1 base from J, the junction contained 0 bases not matched to a gene. The length of the CDR3 is 14 residues. The PCR used 60 Vbeta and 13 Jbeta primers. The data were produced by immunoSEQ multiplex PCR, yet TCRdb's version contains in-frame clones alone and is incomplete. Its table records 100,000 to 150,000 clones. The genes are TRBV14 and TRBJ2-2, with TRBD1 matching over 8 bases. This receptor was identified in a man aged 25 to 40 in good health and CMV-seronegative. Sequenced sample: PBMCs. The CDR3 coding sequence is TGTGCCAGCAGCGGACAGGGGAACACCGGGGAGCTGTTTTTT. This encodes CASSGQGNTGELFF.